The following is a TCR beta chain sequence with its context. Primers included in the PCR were 60 Vbeta and 13 Jbeta primers. The repertoire was sequenced with immunoSEQ multiplex PCR; TCRdb's copy has only in-frame clones and lacks some. This table has some 190,000 clones, around 87% appearing once. This sample was included in a study of cytomegalovirus exposure and HLA in healthy donors. Per the germline V gene, CDR1 is SGHTA and CDR2 is FQGTGA. This CDR3 is built from 17 residues. J gave up 5 bases and V 0 bases, and 10 bases lay outside the gene matches. Sequenced material: PBMCs. This rearrangement joins TRBV7-3 to TRBJ2-3, with TRBD2 identical over 8 bases. This receptor was taken from a woman aged 18 to 35 in good health and CMV-seronegative. CDR3 in amino acids: CASSLTATGGPVDTQYF. The DNA for the CDR3 is TGTGCCAGCAGCTTAACGGCGACGGGAGGGCCGGTAGATACGCAGTATTTT. The variable domain in full, completed from reference TRBV7-3 and TRBJ2-3, reads GAGVSQTPSNKVTEKGKYVELRCDPISGHTALYWYRQSLGQGPEFLIYFQGTGAADDSGLPNDRFFAVRPEGSVSTLKIQRTERGDSAVYLCASSLTATGGPVDTQYFGPGTRLTVL.